Described below is a single TCR beta chain sequence and its context. The record originates from a study of technical replicates of blood from a handful of donors. J gave up 5 bases and V 3 bases, and 3 bases lay outside the gene matches. CDR1 is SGDLS, CDR2 YYNGEE, per germline. The CDR3 runs to 15 residues. Some clones are missing from TCRdb's copy, which holds only in-frame ones; the method was immunoSEQ multiplex PCR. The sample comprises about 16,000 clones, more than 75% of which are singletons, and roughly 9.6% rests with the top ten. The clonotype was recovered from a human donor in good health. The rearrangement links TRBV9 to TRBJ2-7; 15 bases agree with TRBD2. Sequencing was carried out using PBMCs. Here the CDR3 DNA reads TGTGCCAGCAGCGCAGGACTAGCGGGAGGGAACGAGCAGTACTTC. Translated, it gives CASSAGLAGGNEQYF.